Below are 20 T cell receptor beta chains sequenced from a single sample in a study of blood T cell repertoires in COVID-19. Measured with immunoSEQ multiplex PCR; TCRdb has only the in-frame clones, and not every one. The sample lists 150,000 to 200,000 clones, 85% to 90% occurring once. Material: peripheral blood. Receptor source: a woman in her seventies with COVID-19, enrolled during active disease.

V usage is TRBV7-2 and J usage is TRBJ2-5; possible D gene TRBD1, 5 bases. This CDR3 spans 11 amino acids. The germline V and J ends were trimmed by 6 bases and 5 bases, with 7 bases remaining between them. CDR1 SGHTA and CDR2 FQGNSA come from the germline V gene. CDR3 loop: CASRSGETQYF. The CDR3 nucleotides are TGTGCCAGCAGATCAGGGGAGACCCAGTACTTC. Full variable domain (outside the CDR3, taken from reference TRBV7-2 and TRBJ2-5): GAGVSQSPSNKVTEKGKDVELRCDPISGHTALYWYRQSLGQGLEFLIYFQGNSAPDKSGLPSDRFSAERTGGSVSTLTIQRTQQEDSAVYLCASRSGETQYFGPGTRLLVL.

CDR3 coding DNA: TGTGCCAGCAGCCCAAGATGGGTGAGGGGGCTGCAGTTCTTC. As protein: CASSPRWVRGLQFF. V gene TRBV3-1 (or the pseudogene TRBV3-2) combines with J gene TRBJ2-1, with 7 bases identical to TRBD1. The germline CDR1 and CDR2 sequences are LGHDT and YNNKEL (reference sequence). The V segment lost 4 bases and the J segment 12 bases; nucleotides outside the gene matches: 12. CDR3 length: 14 residues.

The V and J genes are TRBV13 and TRBJ2-1; 12 nucleotides agree with TRBD1. Germline trimming cut 5 bases from V and 12 bases from J; bases unmatched to any gene: 14. This CDR3 spans 16 amino acids. The germline gives CDR1 PRHDT, CDR2 FYEKMQ (reference sequence). This CDR3 is CASSQLRDRGPRGQFF. DNA of the CDR3: TGTGCCAGCAGCCAACTCCGGGACAGGGGGCCCCGCGGGCAGTTCTTC.

V usage is TRBV6-5 and J usage is TRBJ1-3, with 8 bases lining up with TRBD1. The CDR3 spans 13 residues. Germline loops: CDR1 MNHEY, CDR2 SVGAGI. With V trimmed by 6 bases and J by 4 bases, 2 bases remained unmatched. In DNA, the CDR3 is TGTGCCAGCAGAACAGGGGGAGGAAACACCATATATTTT. It yields the protein CASRTGGGNTIYF.

The chain recombines TRBV5-4 with TRBJ1-1; tentative D call: TRBD1 (6 bases). Germline V gene lookup returns CDR1 SGHNT and CDR2 YYREEE (reference sequence). This CDR3 comprises 15 residues. The germline V and J ends were trimmed by 0 bases and 0 bases, with 9 bases remaining between them. CDR3 DNA: TGTGCCAGCAGCTTGGTTGGGGGCATGAACACTGAAGCTTTCTTT. It encodes CASSLVGGMNTEAFF.

V gene TRBV19 combines with J gene TRBJ2-5, with 7 positions matching TRBD1. Per germline, CDR1 LNHDA and CDR2 SQIVND (reference sequence). The trim removed 9 bases at V and 7 bases at J, leaving 17 bases unmatched. CDR3 length: 15 amino acids. Written as DNA, the CDR3 is TGTGCCAGCGGGATCGACCTCGTACCAGGGGGGACCCAGTACTTC. Translating gives CASGIDLVPGGTQYF.

This clone was seen only once. This rearrangement joins TRBV7-9 to TRBJ1-1; TRBD1 matches 9 bases. CDR1 is SEHNR, CDR2 FQNEAQ, per germline (reference sequence). This CDR3 contains 14 residues. The trim removed 0 bases at V and 7 bases at J, leaving 3 bases unmatched. CDR3 protein: CASSLARTGDEAFF. The CDR3 DNA reads as TGTGCCAGCAGCTTAGCGAGGACAGGGGATGAAGCTTTCTTT.

The V gene is TRBV5-4, the J gene TRBJ2-3, with D tentatively TRBD1 (6 bases). The CDR3 is 15 residues long. Germline V gene sequence: CDR1 SGHNT, CDR2 YYREEE (reference sequence). V was pared by 0 bases and J by 3 bases, with 11 bases between. The CDR3 bases are TGTGCCAGCAGCTTGGACAGGGCAGTTACAGATACGCAGTATTTT. This encodes CASSLDRAVTDTQYF. Variable domain in full (rest from reference TRBV5-4 and TRBJ2-3): ETGVTQSPTHLIKTRGQQVTLRCSSQSGHNTVSWYQQALGQGPQFIFQYYREEENGRGNFPPRFSGLQFPNYSSELNVNALELDDSALYLCASSLDRAVTDTQYFGPGTRLTVL.

V usage is TRBV7-9 and J usage is TRBJ1-6, with 7 bases that match TRBD1. Germline CDR1 is SEHNR and CDR2 is FQNEAQ (reference sequence). The CDR3 covers 14 residues. J gave up 8 bases and V 6 bases, and 7 bases lay outside the gene matches. The CDR3, as DNA: TGTGCCAGCAGTCCAGGGGGATTGGATTCACCCCTCCACTTT. Its translation: CASSPGGLDSPLHF.

The rearrangement uses TRBV2 and TRBJ1-2; TRBD1 matches 10 bases. The CDR3 covers 14 residues. Per germline, CDR1 SNHLY and CDR2 FYNNEI. Trimming took 6 bases from V and 3 from J; bases not matched to a gene: 4. CDR3 residues: CASRRTGGDYGYTF. CDR3 nucleotide sequence: TGTGCCAGCAGGCGGACAGGGGGAGACTATGGCTACACCTTC.

The chain uses TRBV29-1 and TRBJ1-1, with 7 positions matching TRBD1. V shed 3 bases and J 0 bases; nucleotides not matched to a gene: 7. In germline, CDR1 is SQVTM, CDR2 ANQGSEA. The CDR3 runs 15 residues. CDR3 sequence: CSVDARGLVNTEAFF. DNA of the CDR3: TGCAGCGTTGACGCTAGGGGGCTCGTGAACACTGAAGCTTTCTTT.

This chain links TRBV3-1 (or the pseudogene TRBV3-2) with TRBJ2-1; tentatively, D is TRBD2 (6 bases). V lost 4 bases and J 1 base, leaving 8 bases between the germline ends. The germline gives CDR1 LGHDT, CDR2 YNNKEL (reference sequence). CDR3 length: 14 amino acids. The CDR3 DNA sequence: TGTGCCAGCAGCCTGGGGGGTTCCTACAATGAGCAGTTCTTC. Protein: CASSLGGSYNEQFF.

V is TRBV5-1 and J is TRBJ2-5, with D perhaps matching TRBD2 (7 bases). Trimming removed 4 bases from V and 5 bases from J, with 15 bases in between. From germline, CDR1 is SGHRS and CDR2 YFSETQ. The CDR3 sequence is 14 residues long. The CDR3 DNA is TGCGCCAGCAGCCCGGGGGGCGGTGAGGAGACCCAGTACTTC. Its protein is CASSPGGGEETQYF.

V is TRBV2 and J is TRBJ2-5, with 8 bases that match TRBD1. The V gene end was trimmed by 2 bases and the J gene end by 5 bases; junction bases not matched to a gene: 4. CDR3 size: 14 residues. Germline V gives CDR1 SNHLY, CDR2 FYNNEI. The CDR3 bases are TGTGCCAGCAGTGAAAGGACAGGGAGGGAGACCCAGTACTTC. It is translated as CASSERTGRETQYF.

This clone was seen once. The chain uses TRBV27 and TRBJ2-5, with 8 bases matching TRBD2. CDR1 and CDR2 from the germline V gene are MNHEY and SMNVEV (reference sequence). The junction had 5 bases not matched to a gene; V was cut back by 1 base and J by 4 bases. This CDR3 has 15 residues. In DNA form, the CDR3 reads TGTGCCAGCAGTTTATTCGGGGGGGCCCCAGAGACCCAGTACTTC. It codes for CASSLFGGAPETQYF.

The rearrangement links TRBV28 to TRBJ1-1, with D uncertain. Germline loops: CDR1 MDHEN, CDR2 SYDVKM. V gave up 6 bases and J gave up 7 bases, with 9 bases separating them. This CDR3 has 11 residues. The CDR3 spells CASSLNGEAFF. CDR3 nucleotides: TGTGCCAGCAGCTTGAACGGTGAAGCTTTCTTT.

V is TRBV5-6 and J is TRBJ2-7; TRBD1 might be the D (5 bases). The CDR3 runs to 14 residues. Germline V lookup: CDR1 SGHDT, CDR2 YYEEEE. The ends were cut back, 7 bases at V and 6 bases at J, with 20 bases in the middle. The CDR3, as DNA: TGTGCCAGCGAAGATTCGCAGGGTAATGTCGAGCAGTACTTC. Protein: CASEDSQGNVEQYF.

The chain joins TRBV6-5 to TRBJ1-5; 8 positions agree with TRBD1. The CDR3 consists of 15 residues. V was pared by 6 bases and J by 7 bases, with 11 bases of the junction left unmatched. The germline V gene encodes CDR1 MNHEY and CDR2 SVGAGI. As DNA, the CDR3 is TGTGCCAGCAGCTCCGGACAGGGACGACGGCAGCCCCAGCATTTT. Amino acids: CASSSGQGRRQPQHF.

The rearrangement uses TRBV6-2 or TRBV6-3 and TRBJ1-2; D is ambiguous. The V and J ends lost 2 bases and 5 bases respectively, with 9 bases between them. The CDR3 covers 13 residues. CDR1 MNHEY and CDR2 SVGEGT come from the germline V gene. In nucleotides, the CDR3 is TGTGCCAGCAGTTACAACACAGAATATGGCTACACCTTC. Protein product: CASSYNTEYGYTF.

J is TRBJ1-2 and V is TRBV5-1; D remains unclear. Trimming shortened V by 4 bases and J by 8 bases, and 15 bases separated the two germline ends. In germline, CDR1 is SGHRS, CDR2 YFSETQ. The CDR3 has 13 residues. CDR3 in DNA: TGCGCCAGCAGCCCCTCCGGGGAAGGAGGCTACACCTTC. Translating it yields CASSPSGEGGYTF.